These 25 T cell receptor beta chains were sequenced from one sample in a study of PD-1 blockade in mismatch repair-deficient tumors. Sequencing used immunoSEQ multiplex PCR; TCRdb keeps in-frame clones, though not all of them. The table has about 38,000 clones, 70% to 80% seen once; the top ten hold about 23%. Sequencing was performed on peripheral blood, taken 4 weeks after starting pembrolizumab. The receptors were sampled from an adult with mismatch repair-deficient cancer.

This clone is large (0.1 to 1%) by share. The chain couples TRBV5-5 to TRBJ2-2; 7 bases align to TRBD1. The germline CDR1 and CDR2 sequences are SGHKS and YYEKEE (reference sequence). This CDR3 comprises 15 residues. V was clipped by 4 bases and J by 9 bases; unmatched bases: 12. The CDR3 sequence: CASSVDRVDYRELFF. The CDR3 DNA reads as TGTGCCAGCAGCGTCGACAGGGTGGATTACCGGGAGCTGTTTTTT.

V usage is TRBV4-1 and J usage is TRBJ1-2; tentative D call: TRBD1 (6 bases). V was pared by 0 bases and J by 7 bases, with 12 bases between. Germline V gives CDR1 MGHRA, CDR2 YSYEKL. The CDR3 is 14 amino acids. CDR3 region: CASSQDRGGLGYTF. The DNA for the CDR3 is TGCGCCAGCAGCCAAGATAGGGGGGGGCTTGGCTACACCTTC.

This sequence joins TRBV30 and TRBJ2-7, with 10 positions matching TRBD1. V trimming: 1 base; J trimming: 6 bases; junction bases outside the gene matches: 9. The V gene's germline CDR1 is GTSNPN and CDR2 SVGIG (reference sequence). This CDR3 comprises 15 residues. The CDR3 DNA is TGTGCCTGGAGTGCCGGCGGGACAGGGGTTCGCGAGCAGTACTTC. Its protein product is CAWSAGGTGVREQYF.

In this sample, this clone turned up once. The V and J genes are TRBV19 and TRBJ2-1, with 9 bases matching TRBD2. CDR3 length equals 16 residues. Germline V CDR1 and CDR2: LNHDA, SQIVND (reference sequence). Losses at the gene ends were 5 bases for V and 0 bases for J; bases not matched to a gene: 5. CDR3 DNA: TGTGCCAGTAGTCCAGATAGCGGGAGCTCCTACAATGAGCAGTTCTTC. Translated, it gives CASSPDSGSSYNEQFF.

This chain connects TRBV4-1 to TRBJ2-1; 7 nucleotides line up with TRBD1. V dropped 6 bases and J dropped 4; count of bases not matched to a gene: 12. The CDR3 consists of 16 residues. Per the germline V gene, CDR1 is MGHRA and CDR2 is YSYEKL. CDR3 sequence reads: CASRREAGGAYNEQFF. CDR3 nucleotides: TGCGCCAGCAGGCGCGAGGCAGGGGGAGCGTACAATGAGCAGTTCTTC.

The J gene is TRBJ2-1, the V gene TRBV12-5; D is ambiguous. The germline V gene has CDR1 LGHNT and CDR2 FRNRAP. Trimming took off 6 bases at V and 0 bases at J, with 6 bases between the two ends. The CDR3 is 13 amino acids. CDR3 in amino acids: CASGVSSYNEQFF. DNA of the CDR3: TGTGCTAGTGGGGTGAGCTCCTACAATGAGCAGTTCTTC.

The V gene is TRBV7-9, the J gene TRBJ2-3; 7 bases match TRBD2. The germline gives CDR1 SEHNR, CDR2 FQNEAQ (reference sequence). The CDR3 is 14 residues long. V shed 5 bases, J shed 1 base, and the junction held 3 bases outside the gene matches. This CDR3 reads CASSRTSGTDTQYF. The DNA for the CDR3 is TGTGCCAGCAGCAGGACTAGTGGCACAGATACGCAGTATTTT.

The rearrangement uses TRBV29-1 and TRBJ2-2; D is tentatively TRBD1 or TRBD2 (5 bases each). The germline V gene encodes CDR1 SQVTM and CDR2 ANQGSEA. V lost 4 bases and J 0 bases, leaving 15 bases between the germline ends. This CDR3 region has 16 residues. CDR3 bases: TGCAGCGTTGTTGATTTTGGGGGTACGAACACCGGGGAGCTGTTTTTT. Amino acid sequence: CSVVDFGGTNTGELFF.

The rearrangement links TRBV4-1 to TRBJ2-1; possible D gene TRBD2, 5 bases. The germline V gene encodes CDR1 MGHRA and CDR2 YSYEKL. The CDR3 length is 16 residues. V lost 0 bases and J 5 bases, leaving 14 bases between the germline ends. CDR3 amino acids: CASSQEGVLAHNEQFF. CDR3 sequence (DNA): TGCGCCAGCAGCCAAGAGGGCGTCCTAGCCCACAATGAGCAGTTCTTC.

The J gene is TRBJ2-7, the V gene TRBV6-6; D tentatively fits TRBD1 or TRBD2 (5 bases each). V was pared by 0 bases and J by 5 bases, with 14 bases between. Looked up from germline, CDR1 is MNHNY and CDR2 is SVGAGI (reference sequence). CDR3 length: 15 residues. The CDR3 DNA is TGTGCCAGCAGTTACTCGACCGGGGCGAGGAACGAGCAGTACTTC. As protein: CASSYSTGARNEQYF.

The chain joins TRBV5-6 to TRBJ1-2, with unresolved D. This CDR3 is 14 amino acids long. Germline V gene sequence: CDR1 SGHDT, CDR2 YYEEEE. V was shortened by 0 bases and J by 2 bases, with 8 bases between the two germline ends. For the CDR3, the DNA is TGTGCCAGCAGCTTGGGGGCGAGAAACTATGGCTACACCTTC. The encoded protein is CASSLGARNYGYTF.

This chain uses TRBV19 with TRBJ2-7; TRBD1 might be the D (6 bases). The V gene's germline CDR1 is LNHDA and CDR2 SQIVND (reference sequence). Trimming stripped 3 bases from V and 4 bases from J, with 10 bases between. The CDR3 has 13 amino acids. CDR3 DNA sequence: TGTGCCAGTAGTATCGGACAGATGTACGAGCAGTACTTC. It codes for CASSIGQMYEQYF.

The chain carries TRBV5-4 and TRBJ2-1; D call uncertain. V lost 3 bases, J lost 3 bases, and 4 bases lay in between. Looked up from germline, CDR1 is SGHNT and CDR2 is YYREEE (reference sequence). The CDR3 loop spans 12 amino acids. For the CDR3, the DNA is TGTGCCAGCAGCTCGGACTACAATGAGCAGTTCTTC. Protein: CASSSDYNEQFF.

The chain links TRBV30 to TRBJ2-7; TRBD1 aligns across 8 bases. CDR1 is GTSNPN and CDR2 is SVGIG in the germline V gene (reference sequence). V gave up 3 bases and J gave up 2 bases; unmatched junction bases: 6. CDR3 length: 14 amino acids. The CDR3 loop is CAWSLATGAYEQYF. In nucleotides, the CDR3 is TGTGCCTGGAGCCTCGCGACAGGGGCCTACGAGCAGTACTTC.

V gene TRBV19 combines with J gene TRBJ2-1; 15 bases are a match to TRBD2. CDR3 length: 17 residues. V was pared by 5 bases and J by 6 bases, with 8 bases of the junction left unmatched. The V gene's germline CDR1 is LNHDA and CDR2 SQIVND (reference sequence). The CDR3 DNA sequence: TGTGCCAGTAGTGCCCGGACTAGCGGGAGGGAGGTCAATGAGCAGTTCTTC. This translates into CASSARTSGREVNEQFF.

This clone was recorded only once. The chain uses TRBV4-2 and TRBJ2-7, with 9 bases that match TRBD1. Germline V gene lookup returns CDR1 LGHNA and CDR2 YNFKEQ. The CDR3 loop spans 17 amino acids. Trimming at V came to 3 bases and at J to 5 bases, leaving 14 bases not matched to a gene. CDR3 sequence: CASSQNPGTGIWDEQYF. CDR3 nucleotides: TGTGCCAGCAGCCAGAATCCCGGGACAGGGATCTGGGACGAGCAGTACTTC.

The chain joins TRBV4-3 to TRBJ1-3; maybe TRBD1 (6 bases). The V end lost 2 bases, the J end lost 2 bases, and 10 bases lay between the germline ends. CDR1 and CDR2 (germline): LGHNA, YSLEER. This CDR3 comprises 15 residues. DNA of the CDR3: TGCGCCAGCAGCCAACTACCAGGGGCTGGAAACACCATATATTTT. Its protein product is CASSQLPGAGNTIYF.

The genes are TRBV7-9 and TRBJ2-7; D is possibly TRBD1 (6 bases). Germline CDR1 reads SEHNR; CDR2 reads FQNEAQ (reference sequence). The V and J ends lost 4 bases and 8 bases respectively, with 12 bases between them. CDR3 length: 12 amino acids. The CDR3, as DNA: TGTGCCAGCAGCTATGGGACAAAGAAGCAGTACTTC. It is translated as CASSYGTKKQYF.

The chain combines TRBV27 with TRBJ2-3; TRBD1 or TRBD2 may be the D gene (5 bases each). CDR1 and CDR2 from the germline V gene are MNHEY and SMNVEV (reference sequence). CDR3 size: 15 residues. The ends were cut back, 4 bases at V and 2 bases at J, with 13 bases in the middle. Written as DNA, the CDR3 is TGTGCCAGCAGTTGGTCGGGACCCATCACAGATACGCAGTATTTT. It codes for CASSWSGPITDTQYF.

This chain joins TRBV6-5 and TRBJ2-1; no firm D call. This CDR3 has 13 amino acids. Trimming pared 0 bases from V and 14 bases from J, leaving 14 bases between. The V gene's germline CDR1 is MNHEY and CDR2 SVGAGI. CDR3 protein: CASSYSRAGVKFF. In nucleotides, the CDR3 is TGTGCCAGCAGTTACTCGCGAGCAGGTGTTAAGTTCTTC.

The chain has TRBV28 and TRBJ2-1; TRBD2 agrees at 15 bases. The CDR3 length is 21 residues. Germline V lookup: CDR1 MDHEN, CDR2 SYDVKM. The trim removed 7 bases at V and 2 bases at J, leaving 18 bases unmatched. The CDR3 sequence is CASIRTRGARTSGRAYNEQFF. CDR3 nucleotide sequence: TGTGCCAGCATCAGAACCCGGGGCGCTAGGACTAGCGGGAGGGCCTACAATGAGCAGTTCTTC.

This rearrangement joins TRBV6-1 to TRBJ2-7, with TRBD1 as a possible D gene (5 bases). The CDR3 contains 11 residues. V shed 6 bases and J shed 3 bases, with 6 bases lying between them. Germline CDR1 is MNHNS and CDR2 is SASEGT. The CDR3 loop reads CASRDSYEQYF. The CDR3 region has the DNA TGTGCCAGCAGAGACAGCTACGAGCAGTACTTC.

The chain employs TRBV6-5 and TRBJ1-1; the match to TRBD1 covers 8 bases. Germline CDR1 is MNHEY and CDR2 is SVGAGI. Trimming cost V 0 bases and J 5 bases; bases outside gene matches: 5. The CDR3 totals 15 residues. In DNA, the CDR3 is TGTGCCAGCAGTTACTCGACCAGGGGGCGGACTGAAGCTTTCTTT. This encodes CASSYSTRGRTEAFF.

The V gene is TRBV6-4, the J gene TRBJ2-1; 13 nucleotides agree with TRBD2. Germline V gene data show CDR1 as MRHNA and CDR2 as SNTAGT. V lost 8 bases, J lost 1 base, and 5 bases stayed unmatched. The CDR3 extends over 16 amino acids. In DNA, the CDR3 is TGTGCCAGCCCGGGGACTAGCGGGATTTCCTACAATGAGCAGTTCTTC. Encoded protein: CASPGTSGISYNEQFF.

V and J are TRBV29-1 and TRBJ1-2; D possibly corresponds to TRBD1 (5 bases). CDR3 length equals 14 residues. V shed 5 bases and J shed 3 bases, with 16 bases lying between them. Per the germline V gene, CDR1 is SQVTM and CDR2 is ANQGSEA. CDR3 sequence (DNA): TGCAGCGTTTCACCAGGGTCCAGGGACTATGGCTACACCTTC. Its translation is CSVSPGSRDYGYTF.